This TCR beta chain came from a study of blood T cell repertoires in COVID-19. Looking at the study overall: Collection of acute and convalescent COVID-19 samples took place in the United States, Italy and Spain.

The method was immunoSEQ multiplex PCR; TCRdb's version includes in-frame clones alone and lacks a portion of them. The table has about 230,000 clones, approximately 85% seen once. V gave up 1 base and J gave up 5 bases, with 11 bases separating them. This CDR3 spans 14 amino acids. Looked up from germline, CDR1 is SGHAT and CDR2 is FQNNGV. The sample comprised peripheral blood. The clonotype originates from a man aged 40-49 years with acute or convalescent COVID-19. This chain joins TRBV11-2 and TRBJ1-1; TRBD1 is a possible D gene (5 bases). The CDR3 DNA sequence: TGTGCCAGCAGCTTAGGGCTGGGGGGGACTGAAGCTTTCTTT. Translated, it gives CASSLGLGGTEAFF.